This paragraph reports one TCR beta chain. The target antigen is unknown. Some clones are missing from TCRdb's copy, which holds only in-frame ones; the method was immunoSEQ multiplex PCR. The table has hundreds of thousands of clones, 89% seen once. The data originate from a study of Ad26.COV2.S vaccination and SARS-CoV-2 variants. Overall study context: Donor got 5x10^10 or 1x10^11 viral particles of Ad26.COV2.S. Findings of the study overall: The placebo group had lower spike-specific TCR breadth than the vaccine recipients did. Non-spike TCR breadth showed similarity between vaccine and placebo recipients.

V shed 6 bases, J shed 3 bases, and the junction held 10 bases outside the gene matches. The CDR3 is made up of 15 amino acids. The germline CDR1 and CDR2 sequences are KGHSH and LQKENI. Sample treatment: roughly 20 received Ad26.COV2.S at low or high dose, single or two shots; about 5 received placebo; per-sample allocation not given. The investigators took samples on day 63 after the first vaccine or placebo injection. The TCR comes from a person aged 18-60 years who received the Ad26.COV2.S COVID-19 vaccine or a placebo. The genes are TRBV18 and TRBJ1-1; the match to TRBD1 covers 7 bases. This material consisted of peripheral blood, taken in a trial of Ad26.COV2.S vaccine versus placebo. The CDR3 nucleotides read TGTGCCAGCTCGGGGCCAGGGGGGTTGGACACTGAAGCTTTCTTT. Residues: CASSGPGGLDTEAFF.